The 22 T cell receptor beta chains given below trace back to one sample, sequenced in a study of blood T cell repertoires in COVID-19. The data were produced by immunoSEQ multiplex PCR, yet TCRdb's version contains in-frame clones alone and is incomplete. The sample yields 150,000 to 200,000 clones, 79% seen once. The sample consisted of peripheral blood. These receptors all come from a man in his sixties with active or convalescent COVID-19.

The rearrangement uses TRBV6-5 and TRBJ1-4; 8 bases are a match to TRBD1. This CDR3 comprises 13 residues. Trimming removed 7 bases from V and 5 bases from J; junction bases left unmatched: 3. Germline CDR1 is MNHEY and CDR2 is SVGAGI. CDR3 in DNA: TGTGCCAGCACCGGGGACAGGAATGAAAAACTGTTTTTT. Amino acids: CASTGDRNEKLFF.

The rearrangement links TRBV5-4 to TRBJ1-5; unclear D gene. Germline V gene sequence: CDR1 SGHNT, CDR2 YYREEE (reference sequence). CDR3 length: 13 amino acids. Trimming pared 2 bases from V and 4 bases from J, leaving 7 bases between. In DNA, the CDR3 is TGTGCCAGCAGCTTTGCAGGTAATCAGCCCCAGCATTTT. Protein: CASSFAGNQPQHF.

This chain uses TRBV6-5 with TRBJ1-2; the D gene is possibly TRBD1 (6 bases). CDR1 and CDR2 from the germline V gene are MNHEY and SVGAGI. CDR3 length equals 13 residues. Trimming took 4 bases from V and 7 from J, leaving 13 bases between them. The DNA for the CDR3 is TGTGCCAGCAGTTTCAGGGGTGAATTTGGCTACACCTTC. Its translation: CASSFRGEFGYTF.

This rearrangement joins TRBV28 to TRBJ1-5, with D possibly matching TRBD1 (5 bases). This CDR3 region has 12 residues. V was trimmed by 7 bases and J by 9 bases, leaving 13 bases between them. Germline loops: CDR1 MDHEN, CDR2 SYDVKM. DNA for the CDR3: TGTGCCAGCATTCGAGACGGGGGGCCCCAGCATTTT. Translation: CASIRDGGPQHF. Filled out from reference TRBV28 and TRBJ1-5, the complete variable domain reads DVKVTQSSRYLVKRTGEKVFLECVQDMDHENMFWYRQDPGLGLRLIYFSYDVKMKEKGDIPEGYSVSREKKERFSLILESASTNQTSMYLCASIRDGGPQHFGDGTRLSIL.

The rearrangement uses TRBV7-2 and TRBJ2-1; D possibly corresponds to TRBD1 (6 bases). CDR3 length: 11 amino acids. CDR1 is SGHTA, CDR2 FQGNSA, per germline. The V gene lost 5 bases and the J gene lost 12 bases, with 11 bases spanning the gap. CDR3 sequence: CASSPQGRQFF. Written as DNA, the CDR3 is TGTGCCAGCAGCCCACAGGGCCGGCAGTTCTTC.

The chain joins TRBV18 to TRBJ2-2; 10 bases line up with TRBD1. Germline V gene lookup returns CDR1 KGHSH and CDR2 LQKENI. CDR3 length: 17 amino acids. With V trimmed by 1 base and J by 5 bases, 7 bases remained unmatched. In nucleotides, the CDR3 is TGTGCCAGCTCACCACGGACAGGGGGATCTGGTACCGGGGAGCTGTTTTTT. Translation gives CASSPRTGGSGTGELFF.

This sequence joins TRBV28 and TRBJ1-1; D not resolved. In germline, CDR1 is MDHEN, CDR2 SYDVKM. V lost 7 bases to trimming and J lost 5 bases, with 14 bases between them. The CDR3 extends over 13 amino acids. The CDR3 sequence is CASIGLGWTEAFF. In nucleotides, the CDR3 is TGTGCCAGCATCGGACTGGGGTGGACTGAAGCTTTCTTT. Full variable domain (remainder filled in from reference TRBV28 and TRBJ1-1): DVKVTQSSRYLVKRTGEKVFLECVQDMDHENMFWYRQDPGLGLRLIYFSYDVKMKEKGDIPEGYSVSREKKERFSLILESASTNQTSMYLCASIGLGWTEAFFGQGTRLTVV.

The chain has TRBV28 and TRBJ2-1; 12 bases fit TRBD2. Unmatched junction bases numbered 3, after V lost 5 bases and J lost 7 bases. Germline V lookup: CDR1 MDHEN, CDR2 SYDVKM. The length of the CDR3 is 14 residues. The DNA of the CDR3 is TGTGCCAGCAGTGTCACTAGCGGGAGGAATGAGCAGTTCTTC. Translated: CASSVTSGRNEQFF.

This chain uses TRBV7-9 with TRBJ2-7, with 7 positions matching TRBD2. The germline CDR1 and CDR2 sequences are SEHNR and FQNEAQ (reference sequence). The CDR3 is made up of 18 amino acids. J was trimmed by 0 bases and V by 1 base; bases with no gene match: 12. CDR3 bases: TGTGCCAGCAGCTTAGGGTCTGTTGGGGCGGGGGACTCCTACGAGCAGTACTTC. This translates into CASSLGSVGAGDSYEQYF.

The genes are TRBV28 and TRBJ1-2; a possible D gene is TRBD1 (5 bases). Germline V gene data show CDR1 as MDHEN and CDR2 as SYDVKM. Trimming pared 7 bases from V and 4 bases from J, leaving 10 bases between. The CDR3 has 12 amino acids. CDR3 protein: CASTTVPYGYTF. The CDR3 coding sequence is TGTGCCAGCACGACAGTTCCCTATGGCTACACCTTC.

The chain recombines TRBV11-2 with TRBJ1-3; a possible D gene is TRBD1 (6 bases). The V end lost 0 bases, the J end lost 2 bases, and 8 bases lay between the germline ends. Germline V lookup: CDR1 SGHAT, CDR2 FQNNGV. This CDR3 has 15 residues. CDR3 sequence (DNA): TGTGCCAGCAGCTTAGATTCAGGGGCTGGAAACACCATATATTTT. Its protein product is CASSLDSGAGNTIYF. The full variable domain, completed using reference TRBV11-2 and TRBJ1-3, is EAGVAQSPRYKIIEKRQSVAFWCNPISGHATLYWYQQILGQGPKLLIQFQNNGVVDDSQLPKDRFSAERLKGVDSTLKIQPAKLEDSAVYLCASSLDSGAGNTIYFGEGSWLTVV.

This chain joins TRBV4-2 and TRBJ2-3; 7 bases fit TRBD2. CDR3 length: 15 amino acids. The germline CDR1 and CDR2 sequences are LGHNA and YNFKEQ. V was clipped by 0 bases and J by 8 bases; unmatched bases: 8. The CDR3 bases are TGTGCCAGCAGCCAAGATGCGGCCCAGCGGGGTACGCAGTATTTT. Translated, it gives CASSQDAAQRGTQYF.

This chain links TRBV14 with TRBJ2-5; 9 bases line up with TRBD1. The CDR3 is made up of 17 amino acids. The germline CDR1 and CDR2 sequences are SGHDN and FVKESK. J lost 5 bases, V lost 4 bases, and 14 bases had no gene match. CDR3 nucleotides: TGTGCCAGCAGCCCCCCAAGGGGGACAGGGTCTTTGGAGACCCAGTACTTC. The encoded protein is CASSPPRGTGSLETQYF.

The rearrangement uses TRBV19 and TRBJ1-5, with TRBD1 matching over 9 bases. The germline V gene encodes CDR1 LNHDA and CDR2 SQIVND (reference sequence). This CDR3 is 14 amino acids long. V shed 5 bases and J 4 bases; nucleotides not matched to a gene: 3. In DNA form, the CDR3 reads TGTGCCAGTAGTCCTGGGACAGGGAATCAGCCCCAGCATTTT. Translating it yields CASSPGTGNQPQHF.

The rearrangement joins TRBV7-9 to TRBJ2-1; D is ambiguous. From germline, CDR1 is SEHNR and CDR2 FQNEAQ (reference sequence). V dropped 5 bases and J dropped 8 bases, with 19 bases sitting between them. The CDR3 length is 15 residues. The CDR3 sequence is CASSPAVNVEDEQFF. The CDR3 DNA sequence: TGTGCCAGCAGCCCGGCAGTCAATGTTGAGGATGAGCAGTTCTTC.

CDR3 sequence: CASSTRGNEQYF. The CDR3 coding sequence is TGTGCCAGCAGTACCCGCGGAAACGAGCAGTACTTC. V and J are TRBV27 and TRBJ2-7; D call uncertain. Germline CDR1 is MNHEY and CDR2 is SMNVEV (reference sequence). The V end was cut by 5 bases, the J end by 5 bases, with 10 bases between. The CDR3 consists of 12 residues.

The chain recombines TRBV10-3 with TRBJ2-7, with 7 bases that match TRBD2. Germline trimming cut 6 bases from V and 4 bases from J; bases unmatched to any gene: 9. There are 14 residues in the CDR3. CDR1 and CDR2 (germline): ENHRY, SYGVKD. As DNA, the CDR3 is TGTGCCATCAGGGGCTCGCGGGAGTCGTACGAGCAGTACTTC. It translates to CAIRGSRESYEQYF.

V and J are TRBV27 and TRBJ2-7; D possibly corresponds to TRBD2 (7 bases). The ends were cut back, 5 bases at V and 3 bases at J, with 20 bases in the middle. The CDR3 consists of 16 residues. The V gene's germline CDR1 is MNHEY and CDR2 SMNVEV (reference sequence). CDR3 in amino acids: CASSTTRGGRIYEQYF. The CDR3 DNA is TGTGCCAGCAGTACAACAAGGGGGGGGAGGATCTACGAGCAGTACTTC.

This clone showed up just once. The chain combines TRBV9 with TRBJ2-4; TRBD2 matches at 8 bases. The CDR3 length is 16 residues. Germline loops: CDR1 SGDLS, CDR2 YYNGEE. The trim removed 2 bases at V and 3 bases at J, leaving 7 bases unmatched. DNA of the CDR3: TGTGCCAGCAGCGTTTCCGGGAGGGCCGGCAAAAACATTCAGTACTTC. Protein product: CASSVSGRAGKNIQYF. Complete variable domain (other parts from reference TRBV9 and TRBJ2-4): DSGVTQTPKHLITATGQRVTLRCSPRSGDLSVYWYQQSLDQGLQFLIQYYNGEERAKGNILERFSAQQFPDLHSELNLSSLELGDSALYFCASSVSGRAGKNIQYFGAGTRLSVL.

The gene calls are TRBV5-1 and TRBJ2-7, with D possibly matching TRBD2 (6 bases). Trimming removed 0 bases at V and 6 bases at J, with 13 bases between. The CDR3 sequence is 14 residues long. Germline CDR1 reads SGHRS; CDR2 reads YFSETQ. CDR3 amino acids: CASSLGRERGEQYF. The CDR3 coding sequence is TGCGCCAGCAGCTTGGGTCGGGAGAGGGGCGAGCAGTACTTC.

This clone was seen a few times. The chain links TRBV5-4 to TRBJ2-5, with D uncertain. This CDR3 contains 16 residues. The V end lost 1 base, the J end lost 1 base, and 14 bases lay between the germline ends. In germline, CDR1 is SGHNT, CDR2 YYREEE (reference sequence). CDR3 protein: CASSLLMGRSQETQYF. The CDR3 nucleotides read TGTGCCAGCAGCTTGCTCATGGGCAGAAGCCAAGAGACCCAGTACTTC.

This chain links TRBV28 with TRBJ2-7; 10 bases agree with TRBD1. The CDR3 loop spans 14 amino acids. In germline, CDR1 is MDHEN, CDR2 SYDVKM. The V segment lost 6 bases and the J segment 5 bases; nucleotides outside the gene matches: 7. CDR3 residues: CASREDRGFDEQYF. The CDR3 nucleotides are TGTGCCAGCAGGGAGGACAGGGGGTTCGACGAGCAGTACTTC.